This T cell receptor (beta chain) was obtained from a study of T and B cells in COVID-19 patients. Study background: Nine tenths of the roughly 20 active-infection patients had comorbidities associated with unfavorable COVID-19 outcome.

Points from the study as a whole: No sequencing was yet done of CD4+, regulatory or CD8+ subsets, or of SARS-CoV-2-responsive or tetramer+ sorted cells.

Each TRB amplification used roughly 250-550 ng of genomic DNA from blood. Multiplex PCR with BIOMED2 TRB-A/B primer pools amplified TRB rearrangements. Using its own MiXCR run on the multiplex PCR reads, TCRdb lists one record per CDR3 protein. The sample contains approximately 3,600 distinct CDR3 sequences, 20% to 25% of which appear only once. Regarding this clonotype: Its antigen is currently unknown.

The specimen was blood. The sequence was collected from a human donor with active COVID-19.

DNA of the CDR3: TGTGCCAGCAGCTCCTCTATGCGGTACACAGATACGCAGTATTTT. Translated: CASSSSMRYTDTQYF. The chain links TRBV7-2 to TRBJ2-3, with no clear D. The germline gives CDR1 SGHTA, CDR2 FQGNSA. This CDR3 contains 15 residues. V was trimmed by 4 bases and J by 2 bases, leaving 13 bases between them.